The clone carrying this T cell receptor (beta chain) came up many times. The antigen is unknown. This library used 300 to 500 ng RNA and molecular barcoded adaptors spanning alpha/delta and beta/gamma chains. In TCRdb, the reads were re-called with MiXCR into one record per CDR3 protein. The data contain about 130,000 distinct CDR3 sequences, 10% to 15% of them singletons. The source of the sample is a study of read filtering for tumor transcriptome and immune sequencing. Looking at the study overall: Revised staging placed eight or nine patients in R-ISS I, about 17 in II, 6 or 7 in III. TCR-mapped reads were about 3.5 to 11 million with IR-seq versus about 75 to 1,400 with RNA-seq.

Study findings and constraints: Sorted CD138-negative bone marrow cells were not purified T cells. IR-seq and RNA-seq agreed better without single-read clonotypes.

Trimming stripped 10 bases from V and 3 bases from J, with 17 bases between. Germline V gene data show CDR1 as SGHVS and CDR2 as FNYEAQ. CDR3 length: 14 residues. This clonotype originated in a donor over 35 with multiple myeloma. The chain links TRBV7-6 to TRBJ2-3; D assignment may be TRBD1 or TRBD2 (5 bases each). The specimen sequenced was a population of CD138-negative cells sorted from bone marrow. The CDR3 sequence is CANPGPKKTDTQYF. The CDR3 DNA reads as TGTGCCAACCCGGGACCAAAGAAAACAGATACGCAGTATTTT.